What follows is one TCR beta chain and its context. The table came from immunoSEQ multiplex PCR; TCRdb's copy has only in-frame clones and leaves some out. This sample yields about 86,000 clones, of which about 89% are seen a single time; roughly 8.9% belongs to the top ten. This specimen belongs to a study of OX40 agonist ivuxolimab in advanced cancers. On the study more broadly: In this trial design, patients received ivuxolimab intravenously at 0.01 to 10 mg/kg every 2 weeks.

The CDR3 is 16 residues long. CDR1 SGHRS and CDR2 YFSETQ come from the germline V gene. Germline trimming cut 2 bases from V and 0 bases from J; bases unmatched to any gene: 4. The receptor's source is an adult with an advanced solid tumor such as melanoma, head and neck, liver or kidney cancer. The chain is built from TRBV5-1 and TRBJ2-4; 8 nucleotides align to TRBD1. Sequencing was performed on CD4+ or CD8+ T cells sorted from blood, taken in a trial of the OX40 agonist ivuxolimab. The CDR3 reads CASSLRTGLAKNIQYF. CDR3 nucleotide sequence: TGCGCCAGCAGCTTAAGGACAGGGCTAGCCAAAAACATTCAGTACTTC.